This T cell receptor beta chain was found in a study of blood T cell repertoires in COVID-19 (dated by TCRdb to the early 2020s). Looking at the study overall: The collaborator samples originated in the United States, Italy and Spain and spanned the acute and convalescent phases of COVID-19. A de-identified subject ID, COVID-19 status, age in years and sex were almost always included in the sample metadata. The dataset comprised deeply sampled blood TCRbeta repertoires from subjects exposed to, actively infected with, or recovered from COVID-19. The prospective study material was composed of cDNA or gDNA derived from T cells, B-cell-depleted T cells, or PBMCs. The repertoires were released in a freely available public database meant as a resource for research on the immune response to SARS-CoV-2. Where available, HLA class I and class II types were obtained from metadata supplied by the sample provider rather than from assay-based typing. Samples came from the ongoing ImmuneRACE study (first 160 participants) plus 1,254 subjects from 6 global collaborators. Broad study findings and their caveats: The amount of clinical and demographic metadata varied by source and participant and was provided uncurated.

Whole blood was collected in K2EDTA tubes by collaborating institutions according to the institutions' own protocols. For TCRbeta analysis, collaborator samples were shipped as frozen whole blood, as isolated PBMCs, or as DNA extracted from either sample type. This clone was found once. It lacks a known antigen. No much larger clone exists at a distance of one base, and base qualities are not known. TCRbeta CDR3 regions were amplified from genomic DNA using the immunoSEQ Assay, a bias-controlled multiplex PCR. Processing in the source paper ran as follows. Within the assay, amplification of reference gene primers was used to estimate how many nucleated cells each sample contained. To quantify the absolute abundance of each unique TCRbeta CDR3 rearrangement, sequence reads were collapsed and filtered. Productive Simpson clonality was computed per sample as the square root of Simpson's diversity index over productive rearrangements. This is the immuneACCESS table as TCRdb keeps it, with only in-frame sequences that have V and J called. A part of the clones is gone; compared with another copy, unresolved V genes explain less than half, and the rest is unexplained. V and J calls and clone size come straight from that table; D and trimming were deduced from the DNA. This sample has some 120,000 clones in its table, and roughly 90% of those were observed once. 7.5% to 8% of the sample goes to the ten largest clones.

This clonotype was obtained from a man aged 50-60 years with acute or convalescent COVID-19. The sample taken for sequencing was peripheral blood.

The nucleotide sequence is given as TGCGCCAGCAGCTTGGAACCCCCCAGCGGGATATACACAGATACGCAGTATTTT. Translated, this gives CASSLEPPSGIYTDTQYF. The chain is encoded by TRBV5-1 joined to TRBJ2-3, and TRBD2 matches 7 of the central bases. Trimmed from V: 0 bases; trimmed from J: 2 bases; junction bases lacking a gene match: 12. In the germline V gene, CDR1 corresponds to SGHRS and CDR2 to YFSETQ. The CDR3 runs 18 residues from the cysteine to the phenylalanine. Solely the CDR3 DNA is kept, with 54 bases framed from the first base.